This TCR beta chain was identified in a study of control samples from healthy donors and cancer patients. CDR1 is SGHTA and CDR2 is FQGNSA in the germline V gene. V was clipped by 1 base and J by 1 base, with 8 bases between them. The CDR3 has 15 amino acids. Generated by immunoSEQ multiplex PCR, the TCRdb table keeps only in-frame clones and is missing some. The sample contains about 120,000 clones, roughly nine tenths of which appear only once. Sequencing used blood. The V and J genes are TRBV7-2 and TRBJ1-5; weak D call: TRBD1 (5 bases). The TCR comes from a young woman in good health. CDR3 coding DNA: TGTGCCAGCAGCTTAGATTCAGGGAGCAATCAGCCCCAGCATTTT. Protein product: CASSLDSGSNQPQHF.